The clone carrying this TCR beta chain has a handful of counts. This sample is part of a study of blood T cell repertoires in COVID-19. At the level of the study: Italy, Spain and the United States were the sources of the convalescent and acute COVID-19 samples.

How the authors handled the data: Nucleated cell counts were estimated from reference gene primer amplification. Using immunoSEQ multiplex PCR, the repertoire was profiled, and TCRdb retains in-frame clones only, with some absent. V and J calls and clone size are given by that table; D and trimming were obtained from the DNA. The top ten hold 7% to 8.5% of the sample, which has over 45,000 clones, 82% seen once. This CDR3 has 14 amino acids. Trimming cost V 6 bases and J 5 bases, with 11 bases left between them. Germline values: CDR1 LNHDA, CDR2 SQIVND (reference sequence). The rearrangement joins TRBV19 to TRBJ1-6; possibly TRBD1 for D (5 bases). This TCR was recovered from a man between 35 and 55 years old with acute or convalescent COVID-19. The specimen sequenced was peripheral blood. The CDR3 DNA is TGTGCCAGTAGCGAAGGGACTCATAATTCACCCCTCCACTTT. Protein product: CASSEGTHNSPLHF.